This T cell receptor (beta chain) was retrieved from a study of blood T cell repertoires in COVID-19. Overall study context: Specimens from acute and convalescent COVID-19 originated in the United States, Italy and Spain. PBMCs, B-cell-depleted T cells, or T cells were the source of the cDNA or gDNA that made up the material.

Original handling: Quantification of nucleated cells was approximated via reference gene primer amplification. TCRdb's table, derived via immunoSEQ multiplex PCR, lists solely in-frame clones and lacks some. The DNA was the basis for D and trimming; V, J and clone size are from that table. The sample has tens of thousands of clones, around three quarters seen once. With V trimmed by 7 bases and J by 1 base, 5 bases remained unmatched. This CDR3 is built from 13 residues. CDR1 and CDR2 (germline): SQVTM, ANQGSEA. V is TRBV29-1 and J is TRBJ1-1; the match to TRBD1 covers 8 bases. The clonotype comes from a woman of 80 years or more with acute or convalescent COVID-19. The specimen sequenced was peripheral blood. Here the CDR3 DNA reads TGCAGCGCTACAGGGGGGGAGAACACTGAAGCTTTCTTT. Its translation: CSATGGENTEAFF.